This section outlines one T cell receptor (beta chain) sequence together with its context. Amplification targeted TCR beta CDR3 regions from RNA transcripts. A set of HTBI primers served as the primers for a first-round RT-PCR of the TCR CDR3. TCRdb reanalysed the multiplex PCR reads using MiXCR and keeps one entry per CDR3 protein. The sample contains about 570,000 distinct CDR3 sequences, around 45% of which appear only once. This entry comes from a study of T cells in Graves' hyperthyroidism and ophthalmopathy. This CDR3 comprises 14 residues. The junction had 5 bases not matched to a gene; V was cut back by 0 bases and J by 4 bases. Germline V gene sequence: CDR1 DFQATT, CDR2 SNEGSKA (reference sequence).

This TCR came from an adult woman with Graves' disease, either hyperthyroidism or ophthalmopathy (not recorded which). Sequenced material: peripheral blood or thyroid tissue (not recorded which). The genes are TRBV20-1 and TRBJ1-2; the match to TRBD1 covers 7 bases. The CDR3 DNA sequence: TGCAGTGCTAGAGATCGGTCAGGGGGCTATGGCTACACCTTC. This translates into CSARDRSGGYGYTF.